This entry is about one T cell receptor (beta chain). Its cognate antigen has yet to be identified. No base quality information exists; no much larger clone differs at one position. The immunoSEQ Assay, a bias-controlled multiplex PCR, was used to amplify TCRbeta CDR3 regions from genomic DNA. The original pipeline was this. Nucleated cell counts per sample were estimated from amplification of reference gene primers within the assay. To quantify the absolute abundance of each unique TCRbeta CDR3 rearrangement, sequence reads were collapsed and filtered. For each sample, productive Simpson clonality was calculated as the square root of Simpson's diversity index over productive rearrangements. TCRdb took this table from immuneACCESS and kept in-frame rearrangements with V and J called. Such tables lack part of the clones; where checked against another copy, unresolved V genes explain under half of the gap, and the rest is unexplained. Clone size and V and J calls were adopted from that table, with D and trimming inferred from the DNA. Recorded for this sample are around 32,000 clones; about 86% of them occurred a single time. The ten largest clones capture 5.5% to 6.5% of the sample.

This specimen comes from a study of blood T cell repertoires in COVID-19 (dated by TCRdb to the early 2020s). Turning to the overall study: The collaborator samples originated in the United States, Italy and Spain and spanned the acute and convalescent phases of COVID-19. The samples were drawn from the first 160 participants of the ongoing ImmuneRACE study and from roughly 1,300 subjects provided by 6 global collaborators. The material from the prospective study consisted of cDNA or gDNA derived from T cells, B-cell-depleted T cells, or PBMCs. The repertoires were released in a freely available public database meant as a resource for research on the immune response to SARS-CoV-2. Nearly every sample came with metadata listing a de-identified subject ID, COVID-19 status, age in years and sex. The dataset comprised deeply sampled blood TCRbeta repertoires from subjects exposed to, actively infected with, or recovered from COVID-19. HLA class I and class II types, where available, came from metadata supplied by the sample provider rather than from assay-based typing. What the work shows at the level of the full study, not this receptor alone: The amount of clinical and demographic metadata varied by source and participant and was provided uncurated.

Collaborating institutions collected whole blood in K2EDTA tubes following their own protocols. For TCRbeta analysis, collaborators shipped samples as frozen whole blood, isolated PBMCs, or DNA extracted from either of those sample types. V is cut by 6 bases and J by 5 bases, and the space between the germline ends is 11 bases. As encoded in the germline V gene, CDR1 is SNHLY while CDR2 is FYNNEI. The CDR3 measures 13 amino acids from cysteine to phenylalanine. Only CDR3 DNA is held: 39 bases, read in frame from base 1. Recombination connected TRBV2 to TRBJ2-1, with no confident D gene call. This receptor was identified in a woman older than 75 with active or convalescent COVID-19. Sample: peripheral blood. The DNA sequence follows: TGTGCCAGCAGATCTCTAGTAAACAATGAGCAGTTCTTC. Its protein reads: CASRSLVNNEQFF.